This T cell receptor (beta chain) came from a study of identifying expanded T cells in peripheral blood. Regarding the study as a whole: Across healthy donors, higher total template counts meant significantly greater approximately two-week count variance. Differentially abundant clones: 1 to 1.5 between replicates, just under 17 at around 15 days, 19 at four.

Sequenced by immunoSEQ multiplex PCR; TCRdb stores in-frame clones only, minus some. The table has approximately 90,000 clones, roughly 86% seen once. During the collection period, no donor immune events like infections were recorded. Comment on this clone: As yet, its antigen is unknown.

The CDR3 loop spans 14 amino acids. V lost 5 bases and J 9 bases, leaving 18 bases between the germline ends. Germline V gives CDR1 SGHNT, CDR2 YYREEE (reference sequence). Sequenced sample: blood. The clonotype was recovered from a person between 18 and 70 years old in good health. The chain joins TRBV5-4 to TRBJ2-1, with no clear D. CDR3 protein: CASSQGISVFEQFF. Here the CDR3 DNA reads TGTGCCAGCAGTCAAGGTATTAGTGTTTTTGAGCAGTTCTTC. The entire variable domain, with the rest obtained from reference TRBV5-4 and TRBJ2-1, is as follows: ETGVTQSPTHLIKTRGQQVTLRCSSQSGHNTVSWYQQALGQGPQFIFQYYREEENGRGNFPPRFSGLQFPNYSSELNVNALELDDSALYLCASSQGISVFEQFFGPGTRLTVL.